This TCR beta chain is drawn from a study of blood T cells in healthy people across ages. On the study more broadly: Template-switching capture recovered about one barcoded beta molecule per two T cells. Study-wide results and caveats: Across samples, TCR beta diversity tracked strongly with naive T cell percentage. Across the age range, TCR beta diversity per million T cells fell in a roughly linear way.

To note about this clonotype: What it binds is not known.

Approximately 9.2 milliliters was the volume of peripheral blood drawn from each donor. Then a second PCR, running about 6 to 12 cycles, was carried out with a sample-barcoded 5' primer and a J-beta primer mix. A single record per CDR3 protein comes from TCRdb applying MiXCR to the 5' RACE reads. This sample has about 1.4 million distinct CDR3 sequences; approximately 59% occur once, and the top ten carry 6.5% to 8%. The source of this sequence is a man younger than 35 in good health. The sample consisted of blood.

CDR3 residues: CASRSGVITDTQYF. The DNA for the CDR3 is TGTGCCAGCAGAAGCGGGGTGATCACAGATACGCAGTATTTT. The chain links TRBV7-2 to TRBJ2-3; TRBD2 aligns across 7 bases. Germline loops: CDR1 SGHTA, CDR2 FQGNSA. Germline trimming cut 6 bases from V and 2 bases from J; bases unmatched to any gene: 5. This CDR3 has 14 residues.